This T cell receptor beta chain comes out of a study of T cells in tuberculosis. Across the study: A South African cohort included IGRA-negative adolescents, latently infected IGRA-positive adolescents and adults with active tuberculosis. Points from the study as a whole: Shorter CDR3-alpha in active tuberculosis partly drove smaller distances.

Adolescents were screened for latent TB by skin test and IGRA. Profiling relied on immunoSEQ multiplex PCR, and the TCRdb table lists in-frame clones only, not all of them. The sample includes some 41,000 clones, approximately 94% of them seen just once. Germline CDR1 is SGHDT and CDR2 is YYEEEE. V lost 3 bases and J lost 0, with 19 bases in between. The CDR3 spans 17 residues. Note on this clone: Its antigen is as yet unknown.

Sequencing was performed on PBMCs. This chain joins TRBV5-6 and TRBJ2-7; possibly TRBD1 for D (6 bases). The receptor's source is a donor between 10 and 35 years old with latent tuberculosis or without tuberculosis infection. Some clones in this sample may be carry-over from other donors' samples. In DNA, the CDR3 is TGTGCCAGCAGCTGGACCTTGGGACACCAACTCTCCTACGAGCAGTACGTC. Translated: CASSWTLGHQLSYEQYV.